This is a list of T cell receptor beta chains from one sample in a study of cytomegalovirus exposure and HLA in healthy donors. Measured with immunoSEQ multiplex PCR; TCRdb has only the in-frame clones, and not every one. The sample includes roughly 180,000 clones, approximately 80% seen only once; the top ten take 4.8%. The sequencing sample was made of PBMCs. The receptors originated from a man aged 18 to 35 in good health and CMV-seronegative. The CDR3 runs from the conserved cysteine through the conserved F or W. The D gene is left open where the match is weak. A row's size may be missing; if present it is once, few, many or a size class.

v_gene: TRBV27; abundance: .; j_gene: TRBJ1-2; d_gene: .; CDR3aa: CASSFDGYYGYTF; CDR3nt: TGTGCCAGCAGTTTTGATGGCTACTATGGCTACACCTTC
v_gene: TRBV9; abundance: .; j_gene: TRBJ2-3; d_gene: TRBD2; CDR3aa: CASSVAGGLVSTDTQYF; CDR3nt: TGTGCCAGCAGCGTAGCGGGGGGGTTAGTAAGCACAGATACGCAGTATTTT
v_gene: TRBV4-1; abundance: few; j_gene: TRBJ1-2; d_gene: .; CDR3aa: CASSQGTDYGYTF; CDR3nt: TGCGCCAGCAGCCAAGGGACAGACTATGGCTACACCTTC
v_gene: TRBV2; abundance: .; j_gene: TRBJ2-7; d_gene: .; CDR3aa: CATMGRPYEQYF; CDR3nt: TGTGCCACGATGGGGAGACCCTACGAGCAGTACTTC
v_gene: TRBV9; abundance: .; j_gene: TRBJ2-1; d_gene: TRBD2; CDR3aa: CASSAAGGPNEQFF; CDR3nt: TGTGCCAGCAGCGCGGCGGGGGGACCTAATGAGCAGTTCTTC
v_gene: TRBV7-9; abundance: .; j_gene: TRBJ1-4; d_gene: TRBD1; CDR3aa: CASSYWTGGGEKLFF; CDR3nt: TGTGCCAGCAGCTATTGGACAGGGGGCGGTGAAAAACTGTTTTTT
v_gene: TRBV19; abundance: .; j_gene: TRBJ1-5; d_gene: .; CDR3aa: CASGDTSNQPQHF; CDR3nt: TGTGCCAGTGGCGACACTAGCAATCAGCCCCAGCATTTT
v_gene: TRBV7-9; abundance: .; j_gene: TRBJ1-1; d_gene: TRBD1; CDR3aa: CASSGGQNQNTEAFF; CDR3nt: TGTGCCAGCAGCGGGGGACAGAACCAGAACACTGAAGCTTTCTTT
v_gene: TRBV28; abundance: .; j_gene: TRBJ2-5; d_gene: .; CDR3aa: CASSLFLGEQETQYF; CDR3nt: TGTGCCAGCAGTTTGTTCCTCGGAGAGCAAGAGACCCAGTACTTC
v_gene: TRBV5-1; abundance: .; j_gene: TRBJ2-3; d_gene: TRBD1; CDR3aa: CASTTGTGGTDTQYF; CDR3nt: TGCGCCAGCACGACCGGGACAGGTGGAACAGATACGCAGTATTTT